Following are 20 T cell receptor beta chains from one sample sequenced in a study of a mutant IDH1 vaccine in newly diagnosed glioma. Their antigen targets remain unknown. Generated by immunoSEQ multiplex PCR, the TCRdb table keeps only in-frame clones and is missing some. Seen here are tens of thousands of clones, 60% to 80% observed once, and the top ten hold less than 6.5%. The sample's time point: week 47, end of study. Vaccination used 300 ug of mutant IDH1 20-mer peptide per dose, with topical imiquimod. The material was PBMCs, obtained from a glioma patient whose treatment included an IDH1 peptide vaccine. The source is a man aged 45-65 years with glioma.

The rearrangement uses TRBV9 and TRBJ2-5, with no clear D. Germline-derived CDR1 and CDR2 are SGDLS and YYNGEE. The CDR3 covers 15 residues. V lost 4 bases and J 5 bases, leaving 18 bases between the germline ends. Here the CDR3 reads CASSIYPGPEETQYF. The CDR3 DNA reads TGTGCCAGCAGCATCTACCCGGGTCCGGAGGAGACCCAGTACTTC.

The chain is built from TRBV19 and TRBJ2-3; 9 nucleotides agree with TRBD2. Per germline, CDR1 LNHDA and CDR2 SQIVND (reference sequence). The CDR3 is 15 amino acids. Trimming at V came to 5 bases and at J to 2 bases, leaving 5 bases not matched to a gene. The CDR3 sequence: CASSSSGAYTDTQYF. CDR3 sequence (DNA): TGTGCCAGTAGTTCTAGCGGGGCGTACACAGATACGCAGTATTTT.

This clone turned up a few times. The V call is TRBV7-9, the J call TRBJ1-5; 7 bases agree with TRBD1. CDR3 length equals 12 residues. V gave up 5 bases and J gave up 9 bases; unmatched junction bases: 4. Germline V gene lookup returns CDR1 SEHNR and CDR2 FQNEAQ (reference sequence). CDR3 in amino acids: CASSGTEGPQHF. The DNA for the CDR3 is TGTGCCAGCAGCGGGACAGAAGGGCCCCAGCATTTT.

CDR3 bases: TGTGCCAGTAGTATCCCAGGGGTCATCAGTCAGCCCCAGCATTTT. It translates to CASSIPGVISQPQHF. The chain employs TRBV19 and TRBJ1-5, with a weak D call TRBD1 (6 bases). The ends were cut back, 3 bases at V and 6 bases at J, with 15 bases in the middle. The CDR3 is 15 residues long. CDR1 and CDR2 (germline): LNHDA, SQIVND (reference sequence).

The chain recombines TRBV28 with TRBJ1-5; D is ambiguous. Trimming pared 3 bases from V and 10 bases from J, leaving 10 bases between. This CDR3 contains 12 residues. Germline assignment: CDR1 MDHEN and CDR2 SYDVKM. The CDR3 sequence: CASSFPLKPQHF. DNA of the CDR3: TGTGCCAGCAGTTTTCCGCTGAAACCCCAGCATTTT.

This clone has just a few counts. At the DNA level, this CDR3 is encoded by other sequences in the same sample as well. The J gene is TRBJ1-5, the V gene TRBV6-4; D ambiguous. Between the trimmed V and J ends, which lost 3 bases and 1 base, there was a span of 4 bases. The V gene's germline CDR1 is MRHNA and CDR2 SNTAGT. The CDR3 contains 13 residues. The CDR3 sequence: CASSEGSNQPQHF. CDR3 DNA sequence: TGTGCCAGCAGTGAGGGGAGCAATCAGCCCCAGCATTTT.

This chain uses TRBV7-2 with TRBJ2-7; 9 bases agree with TRBD1. CDR3 length equals 15 residues. Germline V gives CDR1 SGHTA, CDR2 FQGNSA. The J segment lost 5 bases and the V segment lost 4 bases, leaving 9 bases of the junction unmatched. The CDR3 bases are TGTGCCAGCAGCTCATCTCCGGGACAGGGTAACGAGCAGTACTTC. Translation gives CASSSSPGQGNEQYF.

CDR3: CASSLETDPDEQYF. In DNA, the CDR3 is TGTGCCAGCAGCTTAGAGACAGATCCCGACGAGCAGTACTTC. This sequence joins TRBV7-9 and TRBJ2-7, with D perhaps matching TRBD1 (5 bases). CDR3 length: 14 amino acids. CDR1 and CDR2 (germline): SEHNR, FQNEAQ (reference sequence). V dropped 1 base and J dropped 5 bases, with 12 bases sitting between them.

The chain uses TRBV6-6 and TRBJ1-3; D gene unclear. Trimming removed 5 bases from V and 4 bases from J, with 18 bases in between. Germline CDR1 reads MNHNY; CDR2 reads SVGAGI (reference sequence). CDR3 size: 16 residues. CDR3: CASSPSGRVVGNTIYF. DNA of the CDR3: TGTGCCAGCAGTCCCTCGGGGAGGGTAGTGGGAAACACCATATATTTT.

A few counts support this clone. The chain links TRBV5-1 to TRBJ1-5; no definite D call. The CDR3 contains 14 residues. The germline V and J ends were trimmed by 0 bases and 1 base, with 5 bases remaining between them. Germline assignment: CDR1 SGHRS and CDR2 YFSETQ. In DNA, the CDR3 is TGCGCCAGCAGCTTGGCAGGCAGCAATCAGCCCCAGCATTTT. Its translation: CASSLAGSNQPQHF.

The V gene is TRBV11-2, the J gene TRBJ2-2; D not certain. Germline V gene data show CDR1 as SGHAT and CDR2 as FQNNGV. CDR3 size: 14 residues. V lost 3 bases and J lost 0, with 5 bases in between. CDR3 sequence reads: CASSFASNTGELFF. In nucleotides, the CDR3 is TGTGCCAGCAGCTTTGCCTCGAACACCGGGGAGCTGTTTTTT.

This clone was seen a few times. The same CDR3 arises from other DNA sequences in this sample as well. This rearrangement joins TRBV30 to TRBJ1-2; D remains unclear. CDR1 is GTSNPN, CDR2 SVGIG, per germline (reference sequence). Trimming removed 5 bases from V and 4 bases from J, with 5 bases in between. CDR3 length: 10 amino acids. DNA of the CDR3: TGTGCCTGGCGCGGCTATGGCTACACCTTC. Its translation is CAWRGYGYTF.

This sequence joins TRBV19 and TRBJ2-2; possible D gene TRBD2, 5 bases. CDR3 length: 15 residues. CDR1 is LNHDA and CDR2 is SQIVND in the germline V gene (reference sequence). The germline V and J ends were trimmed by 6 bases and 5 bases, with 16 bases remaining between them. The CDR3 DNA follows: TGTGCCAGTAGCCTCGGGGTCTTCGGGACCGGGGAGCTGTTTTTT. Protein sequence: CASSLGVFGTGELFF.

The CDR3 is CASSPTAIREKLFF. CDR3 bases: TGTGCCAGCAGCCCGACAGCTATCAGGGAAAAACTGTTTTTT. V and J are TRBV5-6 and TRBJ1-4, with D possibly matching TRBD1 (5 bases). V lost 4 bases and J lost 8, with 15 bases in between. The V gene's germline CDR1 is SGHDT and CDR2 YYEEEE. This CDR3 spans 14 amino acids.

This rearrangement joins TRBV10-3 to TRBJ2-2, with 7 nucleotides matching TRBD1. Looked up from germline, CDR1 is ENHRY and CDR2 is SYGVKD. CDR3 length: 17 amino acids. The V gene end was trimmed by 6 bases and the J gene end by 7 bases; junction bases not matched to a gene: 17. CDR3 DNA sequence: TGTGCCATCAGGCTTTTCTCTGGAAGGGGGCAGAACGGGGAGCTGTTTTTT. Translation: CAIRLFSGRGQNGELFF.

The chain uses TRBV29-1 and TRBJ2-1; no firm D call. Deletions cut 2 bases from V and 9 bases from J, with 11 bases between. The CDR3 consists of 12 residues. Germline V CDR1 and CDR2: SQVTM, ANQGSEA. CDR3 sequence (DNA): TGCAGCGTTGAACTAAATTGGGGTGAGCAGTTCTTC. Protein sequence: CSVELNWGEQFF.

This clone was counted a few times. The chain carries TRBV28 and TRBJ1-5, with D tentatively TRBD1 (6 bases). Trimming left V 6 bases short and J 7 bases short, with 13 bases between. This CDR3 has 13 amino acids. Looked up from germline, CDR1 is MDHEN and CDR2 is SYDVKM. CDR3 nucleotides: TGTGCCAGCAGCAAGGGGGGGCTCCAGCCCCAGCATTTT. Amino acid sequence: CASSKGGLQPQHF.

CDR3 amino acids: CASSLDRATETQYF. The CDR3 coding sequence is TGTGCCAGCAGCTTAGACAGGGCGACGGAGACCCAGTACTTC. This rearrangement joins TRBV11-3 to TRBJ2-5; D is perhaps TRBD1 (5 bases). Germline V gives CDR1 SGHNT, CDR2 YENEEA. V was pared by 0 bases and J by 5 bases, with 10 bases between. The CDR3 is 14 amino acids. The full variable domain, completed using reference TRBV11-3 and TRBJ2-5, is EAGVVQSPRYKIIEKKQPVAFWCNPISGHNTLYWYLQNLGQGPELLIRYENEEAVDDSQLPKDRFSAERLKGVDSTLKIQPAELGDSAVYLCASSLDRATETQYFGPGTRLLVL.

The chain has TRBV4-1 and TRBJ1-2; D remains ambiguous. The CDR3 consists of 15 residues. Germline V gene data show CDR1 as MGHRA and CDR2 as YSYEKL. V lost 1 base, J lost 0 bases, and 9 bases lay in between. CDR3 sequence reads: CASSQAAAANYGYTF. DNA for the CDR3: TGCGCCAGCAGCCAAGCCGCAGCCGCTAACTATGGCTACACCTTC.

This clone showed up just a few times. The chain carries TRBV6-5 and TRBJ2-1; D is unclear. The germline V and J ends were trimmed by 0 bases and 6 bases, with 9 bases remaining between them. Germline CDR1 is MNHEY and CDR2 is SVGAGI. There are 14 residues in the CDR3. The chain's CDR3 is CASSYSRRSNEQFF. CDR3 DNA: TGTGCCAGCAGTTACTCGAGAAGAAGCAATGAGCAGTTCTTC.